These T cell receptor beta chains were read from a single sample in a study of blood T cells in healthy people across ages. TCRdb independently ran MiXCR on the 5' RACE reads; one entry per CDR3 protein. The profile covers 1.2 million to 1.5 million distinct CDR3 sequences, with approximately 59% appearing a single time and under 8.5% taken by the ten largest. Sequencing was done on a sample of blood. The receptors originated from a man aged 18 to 30 in good health. Both conserved end residues are part of each CDR3. The order of the fields is V gene, clone size, CDR3 protein. Only some rows state a clone size, as once, few, many or a class for expanded clones.

V: TRBV3-1
size: .
CDR3: CASLRSSGANVLTF

V: TRBV12-3/TRBV12-4
size: .
CDR3: CASSSDGTSGGVYNEQFF

V: TRBV20-1
size: once
CDR3: CSASPGRGEAFF

V: TRBV4-1
size: .
CDR3: CASSQPGRRLDTQYF

V: TRBV11-2
size: .
CDR3: CASSSLGGQETQYF

V: TRBV10-3
size: .
CDR3: CAITGLAGGFGTKYNEQFF

V: TRBV4-2
size: .
CDR3: CASSQTSGVGENIQYF

V: TRBV28
size: few
CDR3: CASSFLTGTDTQYF

V: TRBV10-3
size: .
CDR3: CAISGAGNTGELFF

V: TRBV4-1
size: .
CDR3: CASSQSTISGNTIYF

V: TRBV7-9
size: few
CDR3: CASSFNRGLTSYEQYF

V: TRBV5-1
size: .
CDR3: CASSFGADTSSYNEQFF

V: TRBV4-2
size: once
CDR3: CASSQVSQGENTGELFF

V: TRBV7-2
size: .
CDR3: CASSLDTMNTEAFF

V: TRBV2
size: .
CDR3: CASSEEALAGGMETQYF

V: TRBV18
size: .
CDR3: CASSPPSLTSVEQYF

V: TRBV2
size: .
CDR3: CASTRLAGGTGELFF

V: TRBV7-9
size: .
CDR3: CASSLRGTVQETQYF

V: TRBV20-1
size: .
CDR3: CSARPKSTYEQYF

V: TRBV6-1
size: .
CDR3: CASSVGGSFSYEQYF

V: TRBV5-1
size: .
CDR3: CASSLVPASRQYEQYF

V: TRBV29-1
size: few
CDR3: CSVDLLRYNEQFF

V: TRBV6-5
size: few
CDR3: CASRVQGGNQETQYF

V: TRBV5-6
size: .
CDR3: CASSATGRVSYTF

V: TRBV12-3/TRBV12-4
size: .
CDR3: CASSPPLGQGANYGYTF

V: TRBV12-3/TRBV12-4
size: few
CDR3: CASSFQPSGSEQFF

V: TRBV9
size: once
CDR3: CASSPGTFTGELFF

V: TRBV14
size: .
CDR3: CASSQGWPAPETQYF

V: TRBV4-2
size: .
CDR3: CASSQDSGDRGTFFYGYTF

V: TRBV14
size: .
CDR3: CASSQRRWYQETQYF